This record concerns one T cell receptor (beta chain) sequence. The sample belongs to a study of cytotoxic CD8 clonotypes in ibrutinib-treated CLL. About the study: Median treatment time before response sampling was approximately 11 months, range 6 to 36.

Targeted sequencing depth ranged from 1 in 200,000 to 1 in 1 million T cells. Clones were read by immunoSEQ multiplex PCR, and TCRdb kept only the in-frame ones, dropping some. Here the sample spans under 300,000 clones, around 70% being singletons. Sequences were derived from PBMCs, sampled after 24 months of ibrutinib treatment. This TCR was sampled from a human donor with chronic lymphocytic leukemia.

The CDR3 loop is CATSPLADEKWEQYF. In DNA form, the CDR3 reads TGTGCCACCAGCCCACTCGCGGATGAGAAATGGGAGCAGTACTTC. This rearrangement joins TRBV15 to TRBJ2-7, with no clear D. CDR1 and CDR2 (germline): LNHNV, YYDKDF (reference sequence). The CDR3 covers 15 residues. The V end was cut by 5 bases, the J end by 7 bases, with 21 bases between.